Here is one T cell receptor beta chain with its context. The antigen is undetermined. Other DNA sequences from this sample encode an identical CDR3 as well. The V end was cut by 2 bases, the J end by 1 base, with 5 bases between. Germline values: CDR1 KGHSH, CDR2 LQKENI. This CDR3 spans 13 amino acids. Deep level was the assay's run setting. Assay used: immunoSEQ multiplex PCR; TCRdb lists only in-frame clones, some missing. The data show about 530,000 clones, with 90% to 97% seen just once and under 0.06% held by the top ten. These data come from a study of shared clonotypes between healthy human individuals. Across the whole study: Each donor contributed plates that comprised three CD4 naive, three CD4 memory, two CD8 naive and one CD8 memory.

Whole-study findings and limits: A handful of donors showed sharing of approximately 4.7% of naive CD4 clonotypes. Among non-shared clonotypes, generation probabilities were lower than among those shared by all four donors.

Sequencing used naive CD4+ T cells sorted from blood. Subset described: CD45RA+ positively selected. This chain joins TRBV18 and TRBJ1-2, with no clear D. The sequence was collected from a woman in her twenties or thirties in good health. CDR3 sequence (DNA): TGTGCCAGCTCACCAGCCGATAACTATGGCTACACCTTC. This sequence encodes CASSPADNYGYTF.